This entry lists 10 T cell receptor beta chains sequenced from one sample in a study of HIV-infected patients and healthy controls. TCRdb processed the 5' RACE reads anew with MiXCR; each CDR3 protein has one entry. The profile shows 60,000 to 70,000 distinct CDR3 sequences, under 25% of them singletons. Sequencing input: CD4+ T cells from blood. The receptors come from a human donor in good health.

The chain employs TRBV6-2 or TRBV6-3 and TRBJ2-7; D might be TRBD2 (6 bases). CDR3 length equals 14 residues. Trimming left V 0 bases short and J 2 bases short, with 8 bases between. Germline V CDR1 and CDR2: MNHEY, SVGEGT. The CDR3 DNA follows: TGTGCCAGCAGTTACTCGGGACTGACCTACGAGCAGTACTTC. It yields the protein CASSYSGLTYEQYF.

This clonotype turned up a few times. The V call is TRBV12-3 or TRBV12-4, the J call TRBJ2-5; D call uncertain. The germline V and J ends were trimmed by 6 bases and 3 bases, with 14 bases remaining between them. This CDR3 has 14 residues. The CDR3 nucleotides are TGTGCCAGCAGCCCAATGGGCTGGAAAGAGACCCAGTACTTC. Amino acid sequence: CASSPMGWKETQYF.

This clonotype appeared many times. DNA for the CDR3: TGCAGTCATTCCGCAGTAGCGCCCCCACCCCACAATGAGCAGTTCTTC. This sequence encodes CSHSAVAPPPHNEQFF. The chain links TRBV20-1 to TRBJ2-1, with D perhaps TRBD2 (5 bases). CDR1 and CDR2 (germline): DFQATT, SNEGSKA (reference sequence). This CDR3 is 16 amino acids long. The V end was cut by 8 bases, the J end by 5 bases, with 25 bases between.

The gene calls are TRBV7-6 and TRBJ2-3, with D possibly being TRBD2 (5 bases). Germline V CDR1 and CDR2: SGHVS, FNYEAQ. V was trimmed by 6 bases and J by 0 bases, leaving 16 bases between them. The CDR3 covers 16 residues. CDR3 bases: TGTGCCAGCAGTTCACAAAGCGGAACTAGCACAGATACGCAGTATTTT. Protein: CASSSQSGTSTDTQYF.

The chain is built from TRBV6-2 or TRBV6-3 and TRBJ1-2; tentatively, D is TRBD1 (5 bases). Germline V gives CDR1 MNHEY, CDR2 SVGEGT. The CDR3 has 13 residues. Trimming shortened V by 8 bases and J by 0 bases, and 10 bases separated the two germline ends. CDR3 loop: CASLTDANYGYTF. CDR3 nucleotide sequence: TGTGCCAGCCTGACAGACGCTAACTATGGCTACACCTTC.

This clonotype came up a few times. J is TRBJ2-5 and V is TRBV29-1, with 8 bases identical to TRBD1. Germline V CDR1 and CDR2: SQVTM, ANQGSEA. V shed 6 bases, J shed 1 base, and the junction held 10 bases outside the gene matches. The CDR3 is made up of 15 amino acids. CDR3 nucleotide sequence: TGCAGCGTCGGACAGGGACCGACGTTCCAAGAGACCCAGTACTTC. Its translation is CSVGQGPTFQETQYF.

J is TRBJ2-7 and V is TRBV5-4; 9 nucleotides align to TRBD1. CDR3 length: 15 residues. The germline V gene encodes CDR1 SGHNT and CDR2 YYREEE (reference sequence). The junction had 11 bases not matched to a gene; V was cut back by 4 bases and J by 6 bases. The CDR3 DNA is TGTGCCAGCAGCGCCGAGGGACAGGGCAAGCGCGAGCAGTACTTC. Its translation: CASSAEGQGKREQYF. Full variable domain (remainder filled in from reference TRBV5-4 and TRBJ2-7): ETGVTQSPTHLIKTRGQQVTLRCSSQSGHNTVSWYQQALGQGPQFIFQYYREEENGRGNFPPRFSGLQFPNYSSELNVNALELDDSALYLCASSAEGQGKREQYFGPGTRLTVT.

The chain recombines TRBV19 with TRBJ1-5; D unresolved. V was pared by 5 bases and J by 0 bases, with 8 bases between. This CDR3 has 14 amino acids. CDR1 LNHDA and CDR2 SQIVND come from the germline V gene (reference sequence). CDR3 DNA: TGTGCCAGTAGTTACACAAGTAGCAATCAGCCCCAGCATTTT. It encodes CASSYTSSNQPQHF.

This clonotype was seen at least ten times. This sequence joins TRBV7-3 and TRBJ2-4; a possible D gene is TRBD2 (6 bases). CDR1 and CDR2 (germline): SGHTA, FQGTGA. V lost 0 bases, J lost 7 bases, and 7 bases lay in between. The CDR3 covers 13 residues. CDR3: CASSLTEGNIQYF. The DNA for the CDR3 is TGTGCCAGCAGCTTAACGGAGGGCAACATTCAGTACTTC.

The chain employs TRBV18 and TRBJ2-7; 8 bases align to TRBD1. Germline V gene lookup returns CDR1 KGHSH and CDR2 LQKENI. After removal of 6 bases from V and 2 bases from J, the junction contained 6 bases not matched to a gene. The CDR3 length is 14 residues. CDR3 nucleotide sequence: TGTGCCAGCTCCCACGACAGGGGCCCCTACGAGCAGTACTTC. Amino acid sequence: CASSHDRGPYEQYF. The full variable domain, rest sourced from reference TRBV18 and TRBJ2-7, is NAGVMQNPRHLVRRRGQEARLRCSPMKGHSHVYWYRQLPEEGLKFMVYLQKENIIDESGMPKERFSAEFPKEGPSILRIQQVVRGDSAAYFCASSHDRGPYEQYFGPGTRLTVT.